This T cell receptor (beta chain) comes out of a study of CD8 T cells in Susac syndrome. Sequencing of TCR beta drew on CD8+ and CD4+ T cells from blood. The patients with Susac syndrome were individuals who fulfilled the recently defined diagnostic criteria for disease that was either definite or probable. While CD8+ and CD4+ T cells were isolated negatively, TEMRA cells were enriched by FACS. The CDR3 totals 14 residues. CDR1 is SEHNR, CDR2 FQNEAQ, per germline (reference sequence). V was trimmed by 5 bases and J by 0 bases, leaving 11 bases between them. A quantity of roughly 0.5 to 1 ug RNA underwent reverse transcription using random hexamers. In TCRdb, the immunoSEQ multiplex PCR reads were re-called with MiXCR into one record per CDR3 protein. The sample has around 80,000 distinct CDR3 sequences, approximately 93% seen once; the top ten hold 0.52%.

The chain couples TRBV7-9 to TRBJ2-7; D is unclear. Input material: CD8+ T cells from PBMCs. The receptor comes from a human donor with Susac syndrome. CDR3 DNA: TGTGCCAGCAGCGCTACTCCTAGCTCCTACGAGCAGTACTTC. It encodes CASSATPSSYEQYF.